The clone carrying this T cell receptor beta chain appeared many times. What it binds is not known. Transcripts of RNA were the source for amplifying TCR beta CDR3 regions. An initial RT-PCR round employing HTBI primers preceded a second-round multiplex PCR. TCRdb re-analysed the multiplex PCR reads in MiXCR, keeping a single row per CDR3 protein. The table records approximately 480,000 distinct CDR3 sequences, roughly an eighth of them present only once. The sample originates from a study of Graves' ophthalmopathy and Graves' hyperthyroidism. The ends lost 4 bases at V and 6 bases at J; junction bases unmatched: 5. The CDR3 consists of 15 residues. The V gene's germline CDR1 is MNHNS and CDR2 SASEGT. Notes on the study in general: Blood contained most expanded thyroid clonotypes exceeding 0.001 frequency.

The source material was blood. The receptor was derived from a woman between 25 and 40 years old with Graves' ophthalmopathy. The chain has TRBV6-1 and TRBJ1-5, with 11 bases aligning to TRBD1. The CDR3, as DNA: TGTGCCAGCAGTGGCCCCGGGACAGGGGGTCAGCCCCAGCATTTT. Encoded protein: CASSGPGTGGQPQHF.